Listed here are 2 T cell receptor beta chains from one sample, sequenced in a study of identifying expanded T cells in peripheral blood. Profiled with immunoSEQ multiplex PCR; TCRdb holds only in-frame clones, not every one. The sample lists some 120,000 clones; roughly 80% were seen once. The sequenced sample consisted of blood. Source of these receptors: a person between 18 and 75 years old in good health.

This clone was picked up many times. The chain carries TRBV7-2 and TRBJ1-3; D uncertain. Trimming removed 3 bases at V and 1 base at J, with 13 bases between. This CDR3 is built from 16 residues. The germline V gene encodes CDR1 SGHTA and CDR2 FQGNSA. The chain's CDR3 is CASSFRPVVSGNTIYF. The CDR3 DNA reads TGTGCCAGCAGCTTTAGGCCGGTAGTTTCTGGAAACACCATATATTTT.

CDR3 protein: CASSRRDRQSYGYTF. The CDR3 DNA reads as TGTGCCAGCAGTCGCAGGGACAGGCAGTCATATGGCTACACCTTC. V and J are TRBV6-6 and TRBJ1-2; 8 bases match TRBD1. V dropped 5 bases and J dropped 5; count of bases not matched to a gene: 10. Germline V gene lookup returns CDR1 MNHNY and CDR2 SVGAGI (reference sequence). The CDR3 is 15 amino acids.